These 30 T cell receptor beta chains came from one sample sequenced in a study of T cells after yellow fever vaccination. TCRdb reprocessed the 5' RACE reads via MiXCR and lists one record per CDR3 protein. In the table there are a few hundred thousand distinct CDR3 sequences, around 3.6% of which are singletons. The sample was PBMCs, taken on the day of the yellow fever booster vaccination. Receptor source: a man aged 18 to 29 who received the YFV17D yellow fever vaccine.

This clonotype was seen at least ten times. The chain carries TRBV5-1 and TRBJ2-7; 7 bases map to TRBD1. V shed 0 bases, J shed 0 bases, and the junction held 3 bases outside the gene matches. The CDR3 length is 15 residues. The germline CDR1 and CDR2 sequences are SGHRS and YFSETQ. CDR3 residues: CASSLGDSRSYEQYF. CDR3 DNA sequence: TGCGCCAGCAGCTTGGGGGACAGCCGCTCCTACGAGCAGTACTTC.

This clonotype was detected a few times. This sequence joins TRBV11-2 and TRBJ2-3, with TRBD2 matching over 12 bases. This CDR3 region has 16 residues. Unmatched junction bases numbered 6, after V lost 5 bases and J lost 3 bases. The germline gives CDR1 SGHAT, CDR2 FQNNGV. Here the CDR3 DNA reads TGTGCCAGCAGCGCTCTAGCGGGGGGGCTTACAGATACGCAGTATTTT. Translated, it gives CASSALAGGLTDTQYF. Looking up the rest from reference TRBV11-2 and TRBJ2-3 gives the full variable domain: EAGVAQSPRYKIIEKRQSVAFWCNPISGHATLYWYQQILGQGPKLLIQFQNNGVVDDSQLPKDRFSAERLKGVDSTLKIQPAKLEDSAVYLCASSALAGGLTDTQYFGPGTRLTVL.

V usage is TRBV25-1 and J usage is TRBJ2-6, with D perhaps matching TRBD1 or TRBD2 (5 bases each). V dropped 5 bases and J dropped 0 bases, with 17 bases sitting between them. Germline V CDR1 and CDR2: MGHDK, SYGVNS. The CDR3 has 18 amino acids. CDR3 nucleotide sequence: TGTGCCAGCAGTACTAGTGGACATACCAGCTCTGGGGCCAACGTCCTGACTTTC. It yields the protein CASSTSGHTSSGANVLTF.

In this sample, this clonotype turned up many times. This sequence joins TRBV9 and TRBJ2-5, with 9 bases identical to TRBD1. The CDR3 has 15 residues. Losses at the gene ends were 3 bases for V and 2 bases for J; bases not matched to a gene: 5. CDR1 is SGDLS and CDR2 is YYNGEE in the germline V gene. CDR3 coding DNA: TGTGCCAGCAGCGAGGGACAGGGAATACAAGAGACCCAGTACTTC. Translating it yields CASSEGQGIQETQYF.

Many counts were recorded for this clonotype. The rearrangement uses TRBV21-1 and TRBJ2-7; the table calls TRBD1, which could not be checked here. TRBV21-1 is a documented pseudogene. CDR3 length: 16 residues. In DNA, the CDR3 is TGTGCCAGCGGCGACAGCCTCCTATTCTCCTCCTACGAGCAGTACTTC. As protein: CASGDSLLFSSYEQYF.

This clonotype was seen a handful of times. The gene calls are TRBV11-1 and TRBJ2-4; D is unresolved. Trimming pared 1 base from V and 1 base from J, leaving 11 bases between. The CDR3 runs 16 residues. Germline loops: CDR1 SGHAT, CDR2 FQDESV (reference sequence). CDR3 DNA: TGTGCCAGCAGCTTAGGTGGAACTCACGCCAAAAACATTCAGTACTTC. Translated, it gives CASSLGGTHAKNIQYF.

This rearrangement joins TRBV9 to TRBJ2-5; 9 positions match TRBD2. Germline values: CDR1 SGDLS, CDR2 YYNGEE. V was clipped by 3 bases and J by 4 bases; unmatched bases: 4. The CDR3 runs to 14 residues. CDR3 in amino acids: CASSAPAGGETQYF. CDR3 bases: TGTGCCAGCAGCGCCCCAGCGGGGGGAGAGACCCAGTACTTC.

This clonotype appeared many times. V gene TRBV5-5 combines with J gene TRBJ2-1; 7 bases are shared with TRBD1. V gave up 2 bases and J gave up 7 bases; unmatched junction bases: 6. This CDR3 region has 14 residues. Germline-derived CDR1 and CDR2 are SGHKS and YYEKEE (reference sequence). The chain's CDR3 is CASSFNRGWNEQFF. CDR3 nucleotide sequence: TGTGCCAGCAGCTTTAACAGGGGTTGGAATGAGCAGTTCTTC. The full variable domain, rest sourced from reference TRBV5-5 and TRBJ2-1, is DAGVTQSPTHLIKTRGQQVTLRCSPISGHKSVSWYQQVLGQGPQFIFQYYEKEERGRGNFPDRFSARQFPNYSSELNVNALLLGDSALYLCASSFNRGWNEQFFGPGTRLTVL.

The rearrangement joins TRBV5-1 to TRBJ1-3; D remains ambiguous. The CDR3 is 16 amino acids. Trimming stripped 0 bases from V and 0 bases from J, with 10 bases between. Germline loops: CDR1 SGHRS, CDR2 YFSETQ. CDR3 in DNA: TGCGCCAGCAGCTTGGGGGCTGACTTCTCTGGAAACACCATATATTTT. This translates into CASSLGADFSGNTIYF. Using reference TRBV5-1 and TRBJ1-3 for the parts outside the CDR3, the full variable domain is KAGVTQTPRYLIKTRGQQVTLSCSPISGHRSVSWYQQTPGQGLQFLFEYFSETQRNKGNFPGRFSGRQFSNSRSEMNVSTLELGDSALYLCASSLGADFSGNTIYFGEGSWLTVV.

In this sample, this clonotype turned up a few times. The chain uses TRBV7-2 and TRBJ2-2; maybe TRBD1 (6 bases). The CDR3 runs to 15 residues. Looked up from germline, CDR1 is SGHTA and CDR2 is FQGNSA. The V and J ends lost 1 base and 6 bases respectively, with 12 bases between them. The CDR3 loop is CASSLVWGQAGELFF. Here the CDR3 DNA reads TGTGCCAGCAGCTTAGTTTGGGGGCAAGCCGGGGAGCTGTTTTTT.

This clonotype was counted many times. In DNA form, the CDR3 reads TGCGCCAGCAGCCAAGATGGCCCCTTAAGCTCTGGGGCCAACGTCCTGACTTTC. Translating gives CASSQDGPLSSGANVLTF. The chain is built from TRBV4-1 and TRBJ2-6; D is undetermined. Trimming removed 0 bases at V and 0 bases at J, with 12 bases between. CDR3 length: 18 amino acids. Germline CDR1 is MGHRA and CDR2 is YSYEKL.

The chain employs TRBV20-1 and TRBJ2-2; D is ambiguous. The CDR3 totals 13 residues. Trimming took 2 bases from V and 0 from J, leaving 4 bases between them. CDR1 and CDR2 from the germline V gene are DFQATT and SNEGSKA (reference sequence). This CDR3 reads CSARTANTGELFF. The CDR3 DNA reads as TGCAGTGCTAGAACTGCGAACACCGGGGAGCTGTTTTTT.

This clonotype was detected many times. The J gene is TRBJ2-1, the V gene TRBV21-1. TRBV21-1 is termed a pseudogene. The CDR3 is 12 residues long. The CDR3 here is CASSKMVDEQFF. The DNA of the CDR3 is TGTGCCAGCAGCAAAATGGTCGATGAGCAGTTCTTC.

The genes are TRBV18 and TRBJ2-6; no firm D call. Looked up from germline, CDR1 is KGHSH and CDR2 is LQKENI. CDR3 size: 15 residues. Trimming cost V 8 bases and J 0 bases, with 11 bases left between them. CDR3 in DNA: TGTGCCAGCGCCAGCATTGCCTCTGGGGCCAACGTCCTGACTTTC. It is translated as CASASIASGANVLTF.

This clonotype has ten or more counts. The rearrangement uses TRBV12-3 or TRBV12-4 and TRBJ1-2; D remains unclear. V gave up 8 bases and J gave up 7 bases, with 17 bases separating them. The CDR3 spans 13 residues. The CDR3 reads CASSAGWSGGYTF. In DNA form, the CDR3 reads TGTGCCAGCTCGGCAGGCTGGAGCGGTGGCTACACCTTC.

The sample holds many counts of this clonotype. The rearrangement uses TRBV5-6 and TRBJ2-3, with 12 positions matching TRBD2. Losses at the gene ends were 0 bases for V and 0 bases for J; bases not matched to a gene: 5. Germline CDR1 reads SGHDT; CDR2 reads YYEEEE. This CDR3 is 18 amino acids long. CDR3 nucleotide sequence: TGTGCCAGCAGCTTGGACCTCGGACTAGCGGGGAGCACAGATACGCAGTATTTT. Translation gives CASSLDLGLAGSTDTQYF.

In DNA, the CDR3 is TGTGCCAGCAGCTTAAGCGTTGCCTACGAGCAGTACTTC. Translated, it gives CASSLSVAYEQYF. V gene TRBV7-2 combines with J gene TRBJ2-7; no clear D gene. Trimming removed 2 bases from V and 2 bases from J, with 7 bases in between. The CDR3 contains 13 residues. Germline CDR1 is SGHTA and CDR2 is FQGNSA.

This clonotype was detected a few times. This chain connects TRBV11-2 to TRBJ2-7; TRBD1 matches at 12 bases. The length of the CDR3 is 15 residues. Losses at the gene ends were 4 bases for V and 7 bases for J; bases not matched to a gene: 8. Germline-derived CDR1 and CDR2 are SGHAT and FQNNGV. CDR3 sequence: CASSSGTGGMGEQYV. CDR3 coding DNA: TGTGCCAGCAGCTCGGGGACAGGGGGCATGGGTGAGCAGTACGTC.

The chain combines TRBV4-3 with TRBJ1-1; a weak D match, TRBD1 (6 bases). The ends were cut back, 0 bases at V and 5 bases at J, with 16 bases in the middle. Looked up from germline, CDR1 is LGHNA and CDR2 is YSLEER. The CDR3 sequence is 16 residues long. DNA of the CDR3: TGCGCCAGCAGCCAAGAAAGCGTCAGGGGTTGGACTGAAGCTTTCTTT. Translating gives CASSQESVRGWTEAFF.

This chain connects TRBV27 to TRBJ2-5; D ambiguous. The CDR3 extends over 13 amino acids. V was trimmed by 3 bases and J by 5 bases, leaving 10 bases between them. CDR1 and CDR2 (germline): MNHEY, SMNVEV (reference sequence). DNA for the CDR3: TGTGCCAGCAGTTTTTGGGATGGGGAGACCCAGTACTTC. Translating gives CASSFWDGETQYF.

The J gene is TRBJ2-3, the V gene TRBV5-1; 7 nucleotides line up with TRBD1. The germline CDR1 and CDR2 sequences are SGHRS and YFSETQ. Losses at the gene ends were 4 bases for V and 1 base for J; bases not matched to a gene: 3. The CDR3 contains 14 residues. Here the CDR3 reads CASSIGQGTDTQYF. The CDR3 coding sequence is TGCGCCAGCAGCATTGGACAGGGCACAGATACGCAGTATTTT.

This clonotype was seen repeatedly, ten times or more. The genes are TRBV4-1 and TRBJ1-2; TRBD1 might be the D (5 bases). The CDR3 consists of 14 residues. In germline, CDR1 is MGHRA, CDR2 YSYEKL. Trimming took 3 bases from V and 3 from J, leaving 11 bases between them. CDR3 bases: TGCGCCAGCAGCCATCCCGGGACGGACTATGGCTACACCTTC. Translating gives CASSHPGTDYGYTF.

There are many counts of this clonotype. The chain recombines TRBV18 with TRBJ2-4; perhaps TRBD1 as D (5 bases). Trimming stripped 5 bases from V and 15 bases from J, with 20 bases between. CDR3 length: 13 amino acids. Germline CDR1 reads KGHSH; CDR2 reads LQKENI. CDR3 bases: TGTGCCAGCTCAGGTGCAGACAGCCGCCTTGGGTACTTC. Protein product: CASSGADSRLGYF.

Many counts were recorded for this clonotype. CDR3 amino acids: CATHLADQETQYF. The CDR3 DNA reads as TGTGCCACCCATCTAGCGGATCAAGAGACCCAGTACTTC. The V and J genes are TRBV15 and TRBJ2-5; 7 bases fit TRBD2. The CDR3 sequence is 13 residues long. Germline assignment: CDR1 LNHNV and CDR2 YYDKDF (reference sequence). After removal of 8 bases from V and 2 bases from J, the junction contained 5 bases not matched to a gene. Combining the CDR3 with reference TRBV15 and TRBJ2-5 gives the whole variable domain DAMVIQNPRYQVTQFGKPVTLSCSQTLNHNVMYWYQQKSSQAPKLLFHYYDKDFNNEADTPDNFQSRRPNTSFCFLDIRSPGLGDTAMYLCATHLADQETQYFGPGTRLLVL.

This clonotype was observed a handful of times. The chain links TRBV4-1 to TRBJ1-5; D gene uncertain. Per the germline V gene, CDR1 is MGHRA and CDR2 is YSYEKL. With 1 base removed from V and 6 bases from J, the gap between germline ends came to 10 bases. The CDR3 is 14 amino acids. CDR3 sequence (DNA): TGCGCCAGCAGCCAAGTCAGGTTGGGTCAGCCCCAGCATTTT. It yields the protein CASSQVRLGQPQHF.

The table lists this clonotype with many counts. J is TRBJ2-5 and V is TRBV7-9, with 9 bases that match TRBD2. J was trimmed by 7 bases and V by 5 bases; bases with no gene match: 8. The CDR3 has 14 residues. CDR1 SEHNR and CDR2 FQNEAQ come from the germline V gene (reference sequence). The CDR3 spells CASSGRGGLGTQYF. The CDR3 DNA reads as TGTGCCAGCAGCGGGCGGGGGGGCCTCGGGACCCAGTACTTC. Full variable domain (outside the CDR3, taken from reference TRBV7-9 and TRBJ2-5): DTGVSQNPRHKITKRGQNVTFRCDPISEHNRLYWYRQTLGQGPEFLTYFQNEAQLEKSRLLSDRFSAERPKGSFSTLEIQRTEQGDSAMYLCASSGRGGLGTQYFGPGTRLLVL.

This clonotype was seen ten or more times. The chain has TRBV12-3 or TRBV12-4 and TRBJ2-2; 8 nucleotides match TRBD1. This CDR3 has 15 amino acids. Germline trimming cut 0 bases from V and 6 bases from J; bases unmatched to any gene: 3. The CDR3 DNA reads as TGTGCCAGCAGTTTAGCGCTCAGGGGGCCCGGGGAGCTGTTTTTT. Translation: CASSLALRGPGELFF.

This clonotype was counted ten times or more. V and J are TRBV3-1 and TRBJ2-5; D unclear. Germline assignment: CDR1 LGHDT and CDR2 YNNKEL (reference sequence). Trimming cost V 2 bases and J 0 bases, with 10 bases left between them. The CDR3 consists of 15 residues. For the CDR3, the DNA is TGTGCCAGCAGCCAACGTGGGCAGAACCAAGAGACCCAGTACTTC. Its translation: CASSQRGQNQETQYF.

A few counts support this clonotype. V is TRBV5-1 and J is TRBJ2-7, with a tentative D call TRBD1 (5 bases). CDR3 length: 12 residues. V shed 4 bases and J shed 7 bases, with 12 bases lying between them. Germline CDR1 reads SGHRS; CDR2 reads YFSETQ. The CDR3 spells CASSPQGSEQYF. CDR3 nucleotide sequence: TGCGCCAGCAGCCCTCAGGGTTCGGAGCAGTACTTC.

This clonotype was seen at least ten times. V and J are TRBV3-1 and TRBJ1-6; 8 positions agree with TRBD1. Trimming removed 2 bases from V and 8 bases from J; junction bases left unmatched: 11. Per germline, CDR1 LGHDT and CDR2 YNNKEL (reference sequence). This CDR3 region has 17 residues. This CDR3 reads CASSQNHGQGLHSPLHF. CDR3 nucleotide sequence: TGTGCCAGCAGCCAAAACCACGGACAGGGTTTGCATTCACCCCTCCACTTT.